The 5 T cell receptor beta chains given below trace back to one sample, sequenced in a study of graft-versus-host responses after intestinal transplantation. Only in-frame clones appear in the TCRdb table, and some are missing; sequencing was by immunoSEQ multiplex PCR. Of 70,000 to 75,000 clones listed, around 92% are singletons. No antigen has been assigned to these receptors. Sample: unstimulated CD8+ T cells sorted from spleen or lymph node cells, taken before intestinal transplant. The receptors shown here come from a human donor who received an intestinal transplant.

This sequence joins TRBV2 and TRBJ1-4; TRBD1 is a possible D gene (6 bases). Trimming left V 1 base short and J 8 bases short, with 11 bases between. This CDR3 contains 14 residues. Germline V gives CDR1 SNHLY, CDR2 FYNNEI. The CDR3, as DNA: TGTGCCAGCAGTGAAGACAGGGTCTTAGAAAAACTGTTTTTT. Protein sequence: CASSEDRVLEKLFF. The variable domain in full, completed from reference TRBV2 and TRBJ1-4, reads EPEVTQTPSHQVTQMGQEVILRCVPISNHLYFYWYRQILGQKVEFLVSFYNNEISEKSEIFDDQFSVERPDGSNFTLKIRSTKLEDSAMYFCASSEDRVLEKLFFGSGTQLSVL.

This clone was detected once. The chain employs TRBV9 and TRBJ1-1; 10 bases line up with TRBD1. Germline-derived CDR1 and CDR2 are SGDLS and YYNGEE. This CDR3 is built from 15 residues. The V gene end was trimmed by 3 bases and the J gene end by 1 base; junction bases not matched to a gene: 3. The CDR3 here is CASSGGQGRNTEAFF. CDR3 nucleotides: TGTGCCAGCAGCGGGGGACAGGGGCGGAACACTGAAGCTTTCTTT.

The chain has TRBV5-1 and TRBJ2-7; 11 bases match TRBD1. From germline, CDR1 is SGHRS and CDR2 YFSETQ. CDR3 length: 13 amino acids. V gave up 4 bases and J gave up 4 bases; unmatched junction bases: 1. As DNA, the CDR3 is TGCGCCAGCAGCGGGGACAGGGGGTACGAGCAGTACTTC. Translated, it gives CASSGDRGYEQYF.

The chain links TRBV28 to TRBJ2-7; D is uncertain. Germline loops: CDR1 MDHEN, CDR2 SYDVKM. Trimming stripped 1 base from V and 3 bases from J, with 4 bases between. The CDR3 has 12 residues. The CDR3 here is CASSLSFYEQYF. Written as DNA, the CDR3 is TGTGCCAGCAGTTTATCGTTCTACGAGCAGTACTTC.

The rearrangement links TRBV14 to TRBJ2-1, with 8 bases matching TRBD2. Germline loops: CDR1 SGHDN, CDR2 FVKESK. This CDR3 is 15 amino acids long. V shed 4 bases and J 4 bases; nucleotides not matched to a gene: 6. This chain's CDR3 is CASSPSSGRYNEQFF. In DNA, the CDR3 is TGTGCCAGCAGCCCCTCTAGCGGGCGATACAATGAGCAGTTCTTC.